This T cell receptor (beta chain) is from a study of blood T cell repertoires in COVID-19. The ends were cut back, 6 bases at V and 1 base at J, with 7 bases in the middle. CDR1 is MNHEY, CDR2 SVGAGI, per germline. There are 13 residues in the CDR3. Data came from immunoSEQ multiplex PCR; TCRdb stores just in-frame clones and leaves some out. Of roughly 80,000 clones listed, 81% are singletons. The TCR sequence derives from a man older than 75 with acute or convalescent COVID-19. What was sequenced was peripheral blood. This chain connects TRBV6-5 to TRBJ1-5; unclear D gene. CDR3 residues: CASRQISNQPQHF. CDR3 sequence (DNA): TGTGCCAGCAGGCAGATCAGCAATCAGCCCCAGCATTTT.